This TCR beta chain was identified during a study of shared clonotypes between healthy human individuals. Researchers ran the assay at a deep level. Profiled with immunoSEQ multiplex PCR; TCRdb holds only in-frame clones, not every one. The table includes over a million clones, more than 75% detected once. The CDR3 totals 17 residues. V was cut by 0 bases and J by 0 bases, with 13 bases left in between. The germline V gene has CDR1 MGHRA and CDR2 YSYEKL. Sample: memory CD4+ T cells from PBMCs. Subset in this sample: CD45RA-negative fraction. The clonotype was recovered from a man aged 18 to 30 in good health. Some clones in this sample may be carry-over from other donors' samples. The chain recombines TRBV4-1 with TRBJ2-3, with D perhaps matching TRBD2 (5 bases). The CDR3 nucleotides are TGCGCCAGCAGCCAAGATTTAGTAACTAGAAGCACAGATACGCAGTATTTT. The encoded protein is CASSQDLVTRSTDTQYF.